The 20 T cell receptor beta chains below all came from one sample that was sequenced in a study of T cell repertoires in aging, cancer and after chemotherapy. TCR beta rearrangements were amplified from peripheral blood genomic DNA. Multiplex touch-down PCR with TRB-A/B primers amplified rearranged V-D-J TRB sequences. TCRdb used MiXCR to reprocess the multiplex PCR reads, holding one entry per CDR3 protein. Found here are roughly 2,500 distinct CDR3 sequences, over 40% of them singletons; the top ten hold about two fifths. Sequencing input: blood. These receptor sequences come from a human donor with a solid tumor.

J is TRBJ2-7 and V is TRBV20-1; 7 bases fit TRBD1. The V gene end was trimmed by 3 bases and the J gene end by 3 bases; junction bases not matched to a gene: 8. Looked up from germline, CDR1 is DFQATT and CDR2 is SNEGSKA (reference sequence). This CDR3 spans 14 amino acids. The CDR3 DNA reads TGCAGTGCTAGGGGCCGGGACAGATACTACGAGCAGTACTTC. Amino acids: CSARGRDRYYEQYF.

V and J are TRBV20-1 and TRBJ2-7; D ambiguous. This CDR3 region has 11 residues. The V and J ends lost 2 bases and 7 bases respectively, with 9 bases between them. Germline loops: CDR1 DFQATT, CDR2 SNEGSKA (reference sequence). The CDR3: CSARLDREQYF. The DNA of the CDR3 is TGCAGTGCTAGACTGGATAGGGAGCAGTACTTC.

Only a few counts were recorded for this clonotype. The DNA for the CDR3 is TGTGCCAGTAGCCTCCAGGGTAATCATGGCTACACCTTC. Translation: CASSLQGNHGYTF. The chain has TRBV19 and TRBJ1-2, with D maybe TRBD1 (5 bases). This CDR3 has 13 residues. Trimming took off 6 bases at V and 6 bases at J, with 14 bases between the two ends. Germline CDR1 and CDR2: LNHDA and SQIVND (reference sequence).

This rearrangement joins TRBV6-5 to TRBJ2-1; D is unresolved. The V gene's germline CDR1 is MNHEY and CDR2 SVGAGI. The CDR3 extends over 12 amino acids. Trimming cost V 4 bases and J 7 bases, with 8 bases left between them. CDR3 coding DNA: TGTGCCAGCAGTTTAGGCCAGAATGAGCAGTTCTTC. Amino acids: CASSLGQNEQFF.

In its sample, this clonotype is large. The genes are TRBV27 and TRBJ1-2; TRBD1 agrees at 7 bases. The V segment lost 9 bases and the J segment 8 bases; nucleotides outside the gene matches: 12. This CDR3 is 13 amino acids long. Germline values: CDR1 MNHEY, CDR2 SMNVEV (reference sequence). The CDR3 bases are TGTGCCAGTACTCAAGGGGGCTCTGGGGGCTACACCTTC. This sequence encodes CASTQGGSGGYTF.

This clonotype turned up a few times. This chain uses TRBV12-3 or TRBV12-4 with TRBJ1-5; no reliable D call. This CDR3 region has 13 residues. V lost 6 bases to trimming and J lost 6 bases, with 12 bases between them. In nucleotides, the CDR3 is TGTGCCAGCAGCTCCCTGATGAGTCAGCCCCAGCATTTT. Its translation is CASSSLMSQPQHF.

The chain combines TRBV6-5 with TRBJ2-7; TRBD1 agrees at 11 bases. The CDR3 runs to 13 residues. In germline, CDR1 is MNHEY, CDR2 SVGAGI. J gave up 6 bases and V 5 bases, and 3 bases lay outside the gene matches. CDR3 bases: TGTGCCAGCAGTCGGACAGGGGGCGGCGAGCAGTACTTC. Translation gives CASSRTGGGEQYF.

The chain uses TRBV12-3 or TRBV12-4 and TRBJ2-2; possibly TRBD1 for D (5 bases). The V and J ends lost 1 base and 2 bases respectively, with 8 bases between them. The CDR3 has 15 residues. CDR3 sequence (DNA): TGTGCCAGCAGTTTAGGACAGATAAACACCGGGGAGCTGTTTTTT. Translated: CASSLGQINTGELFF.

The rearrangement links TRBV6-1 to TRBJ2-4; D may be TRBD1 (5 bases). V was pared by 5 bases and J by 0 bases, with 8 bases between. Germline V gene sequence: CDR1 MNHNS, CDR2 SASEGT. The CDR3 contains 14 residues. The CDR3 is CASSLGAAKNIQYF. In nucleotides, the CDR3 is TGTGCCAGCAGTTTAGGGGCAGCCAAAAACATTCAGTACTTC.

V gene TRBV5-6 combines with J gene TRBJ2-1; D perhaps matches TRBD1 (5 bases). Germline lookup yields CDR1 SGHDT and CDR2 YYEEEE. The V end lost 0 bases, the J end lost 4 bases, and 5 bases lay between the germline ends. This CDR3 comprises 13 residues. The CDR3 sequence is CASSLGTYNEQFF. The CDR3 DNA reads TGTGCCAGCAGCTTGGGGACATACAATGAGCAGTTCTTC.

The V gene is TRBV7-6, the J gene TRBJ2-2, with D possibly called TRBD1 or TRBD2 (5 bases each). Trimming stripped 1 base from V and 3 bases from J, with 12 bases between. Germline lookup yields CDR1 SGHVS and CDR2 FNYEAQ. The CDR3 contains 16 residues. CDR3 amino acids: CASSLGGTGDTGELFF. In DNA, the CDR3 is TGTGCCAGCAGCTTAGGGGGGACGGGTGACACCGGGGAGCTGTTTTTT.

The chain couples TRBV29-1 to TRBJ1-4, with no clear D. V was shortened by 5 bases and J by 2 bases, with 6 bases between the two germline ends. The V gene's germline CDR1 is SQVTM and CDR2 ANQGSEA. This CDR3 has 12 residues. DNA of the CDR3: TGCAGCGTTCTGCGTACTAATGAAAAACTGTTTTTT. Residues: CSVLRTNEKLFF.

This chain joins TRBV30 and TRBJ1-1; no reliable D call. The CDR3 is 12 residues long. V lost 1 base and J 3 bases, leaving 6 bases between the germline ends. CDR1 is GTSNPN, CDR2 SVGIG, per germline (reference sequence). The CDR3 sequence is CAWSDLDTEAFF. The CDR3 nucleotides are TGTGCCTGGAGTGATCTAGACACTGAAGCTTTCTTT.

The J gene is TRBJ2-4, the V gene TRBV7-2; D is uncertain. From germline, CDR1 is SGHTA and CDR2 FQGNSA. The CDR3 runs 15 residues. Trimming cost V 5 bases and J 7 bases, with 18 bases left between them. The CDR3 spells CASSTRTGSFNIQYF. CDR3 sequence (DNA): TGTGCCAGCAGCACAAGGACGGGCTCTTTTAACATTCAGTACTTC.

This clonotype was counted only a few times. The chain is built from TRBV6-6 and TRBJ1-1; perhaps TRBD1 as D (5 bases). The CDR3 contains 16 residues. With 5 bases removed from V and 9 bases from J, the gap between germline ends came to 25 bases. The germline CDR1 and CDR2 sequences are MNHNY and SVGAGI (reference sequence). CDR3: CASSLTNPTGSGQAFF. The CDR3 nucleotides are TGTGCCAGCAGTCTGACGAACCCAACAGGTTCAGGGCAAGCTTTCTTT.

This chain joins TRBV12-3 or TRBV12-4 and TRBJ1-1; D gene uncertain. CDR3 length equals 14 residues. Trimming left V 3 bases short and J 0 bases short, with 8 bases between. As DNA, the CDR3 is TGTGCCAGCAGTTTCGGGCAGCTGAACACTGAAGCTTTCTTT. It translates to CASSFGQLNTEAFF.

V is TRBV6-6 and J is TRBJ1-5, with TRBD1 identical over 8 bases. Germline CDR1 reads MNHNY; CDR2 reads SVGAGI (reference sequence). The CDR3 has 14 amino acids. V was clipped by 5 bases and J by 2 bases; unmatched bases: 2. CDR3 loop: CASSEGQGNQPQHF. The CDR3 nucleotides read TGTGCCAGCAGTGAGGGACAGGGCAATCAGCCCCAGCATTTT.

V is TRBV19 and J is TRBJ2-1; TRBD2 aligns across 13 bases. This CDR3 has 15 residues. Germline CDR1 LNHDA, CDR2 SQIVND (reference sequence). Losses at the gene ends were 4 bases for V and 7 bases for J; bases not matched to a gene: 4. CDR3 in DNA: TGTGCCAGTAGTACCGGGACTAGCGGGATTAATGAGCAGTTCTTC. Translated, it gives CASSTGTSGINEQFF.

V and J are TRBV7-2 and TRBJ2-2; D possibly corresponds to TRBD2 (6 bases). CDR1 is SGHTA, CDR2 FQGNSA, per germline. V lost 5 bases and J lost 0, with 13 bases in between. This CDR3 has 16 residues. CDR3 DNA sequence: TGTGCCAGCAGCCTCAGCGGGCCAGCGAACACCGGGGAGCTGTTTTTT. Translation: CASSLSGPANTGELFF.

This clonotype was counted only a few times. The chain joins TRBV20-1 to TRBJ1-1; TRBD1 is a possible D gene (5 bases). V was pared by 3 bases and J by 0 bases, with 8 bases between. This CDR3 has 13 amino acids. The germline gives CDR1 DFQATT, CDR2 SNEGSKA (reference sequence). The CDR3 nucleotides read TGCAGTGCTAGGACAGCCCTGAACACTGAAGCTTTCTTT. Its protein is CSARTALNTEAFF.